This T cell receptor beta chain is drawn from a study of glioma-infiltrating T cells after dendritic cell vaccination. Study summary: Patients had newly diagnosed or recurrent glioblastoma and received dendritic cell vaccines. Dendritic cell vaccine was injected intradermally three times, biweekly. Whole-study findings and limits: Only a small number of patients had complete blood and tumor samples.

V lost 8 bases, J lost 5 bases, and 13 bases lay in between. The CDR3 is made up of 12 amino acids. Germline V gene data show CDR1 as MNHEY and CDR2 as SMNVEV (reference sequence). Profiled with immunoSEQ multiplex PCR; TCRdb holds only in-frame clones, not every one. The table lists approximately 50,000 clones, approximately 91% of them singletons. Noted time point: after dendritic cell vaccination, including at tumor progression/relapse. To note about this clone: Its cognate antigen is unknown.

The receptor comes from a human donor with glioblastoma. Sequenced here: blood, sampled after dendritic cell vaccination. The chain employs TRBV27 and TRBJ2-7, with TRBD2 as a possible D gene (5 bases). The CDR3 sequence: CASGSGINEQYF. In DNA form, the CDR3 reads TGTGCCAGCGGGAGCGGAATCAACGAGCAGTACTTC.